This passage covers 18 T cell receptor beta chains from one sample sequenced in a study of T cells in Graves' hyperthyroidism and ophthalmopathy. It was RNA transcripts that yielded the amplified TCR beta CDR3 regions. HTBI primers were used for first-round RT-PCR of the TCR CDR3. TCRdb analysed the multiplex PCR reads with MiXCR anew, one entry per CDR3 protein. The data contain some 560,000 distinct CDR3 sequences, about 15% of them singletons. The sequencing input was blood. The source is a woman younger than 45 with Graves' hyperthyroidism.

A remark on this clonotype: A much larger clone lies a single base off, so this may be a read error. J is TRBJ2-1 and V is TRBV20-1; TRBD2 matches at 7 bases. Germline V lookup: CDR1 DFQATT, CDR2 SNEGSKA (reference sequence). The CDR3 extends over 13 amino acids. Trimming at V came to 6 bases and at J to 7 bases, leaving 9 bases not matched to a gene. The CDR3 region is CSAGPRTRNEQFF. The CDR3, as DNA: TGCAGTGCGGGTCCCAGGACTAGGAATGAGCAGTTCTTC.

This clonotype was seen many times. The CDR3 loop reads CASSFDRDYEQYF. CDR3 in DNA: TGTGCCAGCAGCTTCGACAGGGACTACGAGCAGTACTTC. The V gene is TRBV7-2, the J gene TRBJ2-7, with 7 bases lining up with TRBD1. The V gene's germline CDR1 is SGHTA and CDR2 FQGNSA. Trimming cost V 3 bases and J 3 bases; bases outside gene matches: 2. The CDR3 loop spans 13 amino acids.

The CDR3 loop is CASSSDSPLHF. Here the CDR3 DNA reads TGTGCCAGCAGCTCGGATTCACCCCTCCACTTT. The V call is TRBV7-9, the J call TRBJ1-6; D remains ambiguous. The CDR3 contains 11 residues. Per germline, CDR1 SEHNR and CDR2 FQNEAQ (reference sequence). V lost 4 bases and J 8 bases, leaving 3 bases between the germline ends.

A remark on this clonotype: A much larger clonotype is one base distant, so this may be a read error. This chain connects TRBV28 to TRBJ2-3, with D possibly matching TRBD2 (5 bases). This CDR3 region has 18 residues. Per germline, CDR1 MDHEN and CDR2 SYDVKM. This CDR3 reads CASSSLSKGTRAADAQYF. DNA of the CDR3: TGTGCCAGCAGTTCATTGTCTAAGGGCACGCGGGCAGCAGATGCGCAGTATTTT. The full variable domain, its missing parts supplied by reference TRBV28 and TRBJ2-3, is DVKVTQSSRYLVKRTGEKVFLECVQDMDHENMFWYRQDPGLGLRLIYFSYDVKMKEKGDIPEGYSVSREKKERFSLILESASTNQTSMYLCASSSLSKGTRAADAQYFGPGTRLTVL.

This clonotype was recorded many times. The chain employs TRBV3-1 and TRBJ2-7, with D perhaps TRBD2 (5 bases). The CDR3 is 13 residues long. Germline V gives CDR1 LGHDT, CDR2 YNNKEL (reference sequence). Trimming took off 1 base at V and 7 bases at J, with 11 bases between the two ends. CDR3 amino acids: CASSQGSGKEQYF. CDR3 DNA sequence: TGTGCCAGCAGCCAAGGAAGCGGAAAAGAGCAGTACTTC.

This clonotype was detected many times. The chain couples TRBV15 to TRBJ2-5; 9 bases line up with TRBD1. After removal of 3 bases from V and 1 base from J, the junction contained 0 bases not matched to a gene. This CDR3 contains 14 residues. The germline CDR1 and CDR2 sequences are LNHNV and YYDKDF (reference sequence). CDR3 DNA: TGTGCCACCAGCAGGGGACAGGGCCAAGAGACCCAGTACTTC. Its translation is CATSRGQGQETQYF. The whole variable domain, filled in from reference TRBV15 and TRBJ2-5, reads DAMVIQNPRYQVTQFGKPVTLSCSQTLNHNVMYWYQQKSSQAPKLLFHYYDKDFNNEADTPDNFQSRRPNTSFCFLDIRSPGLGDTAMYLCATSRGQGQETQYFGPGTRLLVL.

This clonotype appeared many times. J is TRBJ1-1 and V is TRBV5-1; possibly TRBD1 for D (6 bases). CDR3 length: 15 amino acids. Per germline, CDR1 SGHRS and CDR2 YFSETQ. Deletions cut 2 bases from V and 4 bases from J, with 15 bases between. CDR3: CASSFQQGGTTEAFF. The CDR3 DNA is TGCGCCAGCAGCTTTCAACAGGGAGGAACCACTGAAGCTTTCTTT.

CDR3 amino acids: CASSPGAGSGYTF. CDR3 sequence (DNA): TGTGCCAGCAGTCCGGGGGCGGGTTCTGGCTACACCTTC. The chain joins TRBV6-1 to TRBJ1-2, with D possibly being TRBD1 (6 bases). Deletions cut 5 bases from V and 7 bases from J, with 14 bases between. This CDR3 contains 13 residues. Germline V gene lookup returns CDR1 MNHNS and CDR2 SASEGT.

This clonotype was found many times. V is TRBV6-2 or TRBV6-3 and J is TRBJ1-5; 10 bases map to TRBD1. With 4 bases clipped from V and 6 bases from J, the junction kept 6 bases outside the gene matches. The V gene's germline CDR1 is MNHEY and CDR2 SVGEGT. This CDR3 has 15 amino acids. CDR3 sequence reads: CASSWTGGIRQPQHF. The CDR3 DNA reads TGTGCCAGCAGTTGGACAGGGGGGATTCGTCAGCCCCAGCATTTT.

This clonotype was counted a few times. CDR3 protein: CASSSGTGEVYGYTF. The CDR3 DNA sequence: TGTGCCAGCAGTAGTGGGACAGGGGAGGTCTATGGCTACACCTTC. The chain couples TRBV6-1 to TRBJ1-2; 10 bases are a match to TRBD1. Germline lookup yields CDR1 MNHNS and CDR2 SASEGT. V lost 5 bases and J lost 4; bases outside the gene matches: 7. This CDR3 has 15 residues.

This clonotype was seen at least ten times. V gene TRBV6-6 combines with J gene TRBJ2-4; 11 bases fit TRBD2. J gave up 0 bases and V 1 base, and 11 bases lay outside the gene matches. Germline V gives CDR1 MNHNY, CDR2 SVGAGI (reference sequence). The CDR3 length is 20 residues. CDR3 residues: CASSYLGLAGGDGAKNIQYF. The CDR3 bases are TGTGCCAGCAGTTACTTGGGTCTAGCGGGAGGCGACGGAGCCAAAAACATTCAGTACTTC.

This clonotype appeared many times. This sequence joins TRBV10-3 and TRBJ2-1; 8 nucleotides match TRBD2. Per germline, CDR1 ENHRY and CDR2 SYGVKD. J was trimmed by 3 bases and V by 2 bases; bases with no gene match: 0. CDR3 length: 14 residues. CDR3 nucleotides: TGTGCCATCAGTGAGAGCGGGAGCTACAATGAGCAGTTCTTC. This sequence encodes CAISESGSYNEQFF.

The rearrangement joins TRBV7-9 to TRBJ2-6, with 8 bases lining up with TRBD1. V was clipped by 3 bases and J by 0 bases; unmatched bases: 4. The CDR3 has 17 amino acids. CDR1 and CDR2 (germline): SEHNR, FQNEAQ (reference sequence). The CDR3 DNA follows: TGTGCCAGCAGCTTTTGGACAGGGTACTCTGGGGCCAACGTCCTGACTTTC. It translates to CASSFWTGYSGANVLTF.

This chain links TRBV25-1 with TRBJ2-7; 9 bases align to TRBD2. The CDR3 has 16 amino acids. Germline trimming cut 7 bases from V and 2 bases from J; bases unmatched to any gene: 12. Germline lookup yields CDR1 MGHDK and CDR2 SYGVNS. CDR3 coding DNA: TGTGCCAGCATGCCCACTTTAGCGGGAGAGCCCTACGAGCAGTACTTC. Protein: CASMPTLAGEPYEQYF.

This clonotype showed up many times. V and J are TRBV9 and TRBJ2-2, with D maybe TRBD2 (5 bases). The V and J ends lost 3 bases and 3 bases respectively, with 12 bases between them. The CDR3 runs 15 residues. The germline CDR1 and CDR2 sequences are SGDLS and YYNGEE. The CDR3 loop is CASSDDYFDTGELFF. CDR3 nucleotides: TGTGCCAGCAGCGATGACTACTTCGACACCGGGGAGCTGTTTTTT.

This chain connects TRBV24-1 to TRBJ2-3; the match to TRBD2 covers 13 bases. From germline, CDR1 is KGHDR and CDR2 SFDVKD. The CDR3 extends over 15 amino acids. J was trimmed by 7 bases and V by 10 bases; bases with no gene match: 10. CDR3 nucleotides: TGTGCCACGGAGGAGAGGACTAGCGGGAGTTATACGCAGTATTTT. Amino acids: CATEERTSGSYTQYF.

Only a few counts were recorded for this clonotype. The rearrangement joins TRBV19 to TRBJ2-6; a possible D gene is TRBD1 (6 bases). This CDR3 has 13 residues. Germline loops: CDR1 LNHDA, CDR2 SQIVND (reference sequence). V was pared by 8 bases and J by 4 bases, with 9 bases between. Here the CDR3 DNA reads TGTGCCAGTGGACAGACCGGGGCCAACGTCCTGACTTTC. Protein: CASGQTGANVLTF.

There are many counts of this clonotype. The chain links TRBV7-9 to TRBJ2-7; unclear D gene. This CDR3 comprises 14 residues. Germline-derived CDR1 and CDR2 are SEHNR and FQNEAQ (reference sequence). Trimming took 4 bases from V and 2 from J, leaving 12 bases between them. CDR3: CASSSSQLTYEQYF. The DNA of the CDR3 is TGTGCCAGCAGCTCTTCGCAGCTAACCTACGAGCAGTACTTC. The full variable domain, completed using reference TRBV7-9 and TRBJ2-7, is DTGVSQNPRHKITKRGQNVTFRCDPISEHNRLYWYRQTLGQGPEFLTYFQNEAQLEKSRLLSDRFSAERPKGSFSTLEIQRTEQGDSAMYLCASSSSQLTYEQYFGPGTRLTVT.